This T cell receptor beta chain was recovered during a study of graft-versus-host responses after intestinal transplantation. At the level of the study: Those transplanted obtained multivisceral, liver-intestinal, or isolated intestinal grafts. Study outcomes and limitations: Early post-transplant declines in HvG were associated with peak levels of circulating GvH clones. High graft-versus-host to host-versus-graft clonal ratios were found in allografts of patients who had graft-donor T cell macrochimerism.

For this clone: Its antigen remains unknown.

Libraries were prepared by immunoSEQ multiplex PCR; TCRdb keeps only in-frame clonotypes and omits some of them. The sample shows just under 30,000 clones, over 60% of them seen only once. CDR1 and CDR2 from the germline V gene are MGHRA and YSYEKL. This CDR3 is built from 16 residues. After removal of 0 bases from V and 8 bases from J, the junction contained 9 bases not matched to a gene. Processing of graft tissue released intraepithelial and lamina propria lymphocytes. This chain uses TRBV4-1 with TRBJ2-1; 8 bases match TRBD1. Sample: ileum tissue, taken 98 days after intestinal transplantation. The receptor's source is a human patient who received an intestinal transplant, so some T cells may come from the graft donor. The CDR3: CASSQEFRGRWYEQFF. Written as DNA, the CDR3 is TGCGCCAGCAGCCAAGAATTCAGGGGGCGGTGGTATGAGCAGTTCTTC.